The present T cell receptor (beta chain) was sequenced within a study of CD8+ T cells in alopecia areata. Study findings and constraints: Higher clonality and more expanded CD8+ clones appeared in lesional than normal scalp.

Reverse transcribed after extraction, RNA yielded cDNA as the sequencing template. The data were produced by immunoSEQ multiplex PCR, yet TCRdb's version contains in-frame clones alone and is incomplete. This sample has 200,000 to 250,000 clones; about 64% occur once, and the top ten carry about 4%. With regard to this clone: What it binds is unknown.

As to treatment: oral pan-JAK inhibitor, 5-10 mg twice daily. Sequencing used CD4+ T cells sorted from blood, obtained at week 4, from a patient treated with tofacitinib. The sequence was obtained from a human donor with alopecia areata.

CDR3 nucleotides: TGTGCCAGCAGCTTAGGACTGACAGTGGCAAATGAAAAACTGTTTTTT. Residues: CASSLGLTVANEKLFF. The chain is built from TRBV7-9 and TRBJ1-4, with D possibly being TRBD1 (5 bases). This CDR3 contains 16 residues. With 1 base removed from V and 5 bases from J, the gap between germline ends came to 14 bases. Germline V lookup: CDR1 SEHNR, CDR2 FQNEAQ (reference sequence).